The clone carrying this T cell receptor beta chain was found many times. The target antigen is unknown. The entry originates in a study of identical twins. Germline lookup yields CDR1 LGHDT and CDR2 YNNKEL (reference sequence). The CDR3 is made up of 15 amino acids. The ends lost 1 base at V and 3 bases at J; junction bases unmatched: 2. Study findings and constraints: Out-of-frame alpha sequences that twins shared showed excess low generation probability. In drawing conclusions, the study used cross-sectional statistical analysis and did not follow the same donors.

A single record per CDR3 protein comes from TCRdb applying MiXCR to the 5' RACE reads. The data hold hundreds of thousands of distinct CDR3 sequences, with less than 10% observed a single time. These data also formed part of another study, on yellow fever vaccine responses in identical twins.

The material sequenced was PBMCs. The rearrangement uses TRBV3-1 and TRBJ2-3, with TRBD1 matching over 9 bases. This TCR derives from a woman aged 18-29 years in good health. The CDR3 is CASSQVGTGTDTQYF. In DNA form, the CDR3 reads TGTGCCAGCAGCCAAGTTGGGACAGGGACAGATACGCAGTATTTT.